The 20 T cell receptor beta chains below all came from one sample that was sequenced in a study of chemoradiotherapy in HPV16-positive cancers. Assay used: immunoSEQ multiplex PCR; TCRdb lists only in-frame clones, some missing. Of more than 9,000 clones in the sample, roughly 89% were seen once. Sampling was performed from a patient who underwent chemoradiotherapy. The receptors shown here come from a human donor with HPV-associated anogenital cancer.

The chain combines TRBV27 with TRBJ1-2; tentative D call: TRBD1 (5 bases). The CDR3 totals 15 residues. Deletions cut 1 base from V and 5 bases from J, with 14 bases between. Germline CDR1 and CDR2: MNHEY and SMNVEV (reference sequence). The CDR3 DNA is TGTGCCAGCAGTTTATTGGTGGGACGGGGGTATGGCTACACCTTC. Its protein product is CASSLLVGRGYGYTF.

DNA of the CDR3: TGTGCCAGCAGCTTCCGGACAGCCGGGGCAGATACGCAGTATTTT. Its translation: CASSFRTAGADTQYF. The chain is built from TRBV11-2 and TRBJ2-3; D perhaps matches TRBD1 (6 bases). The V and J ends lost 3 bases and 4 bases respectively, with 14 bases between them. Germline V gene data show CDR1 as SGHAT and CDR2 as FQNNGV. The CDR3 has 15 residues.

The rearrangement links TRBV4-1 to TRBJ1-1, with D possibly TRBD1 on 5 matching bases. Looked up from germline, CDR1 is MGHRA and CDR2 is YSYEKL. The CDR3 covers 15 residues. Between the trimmed V and J ends, which lost 0 bases and 2 bases, there was a span of 10 bases. The CDR3 loop is CASSQEPTVNTEAFF. CDR3 nucleotide sequence: TGCGCCAGCAGCCAAGAACCGACAGTCAACACTGAAGCTTTCTTT.

V gene TRBV5-1 combines with J gene TRBJ2-3; D tentatively fits TRBD1 or TRBD2 (5 bases each). The CDR3 covers 13 residues. Germline assignment: CDR1 SGHRS and CDR2 YFSETQ. The germline V and J ends were trimmed by 1 base and 8 bases, with 11 bases remaining between them. The DNA for the CDR3 is TGCGCCAGCAGCTTGAGGGAGAGGGGTACGCAGTATTTT. This gives the protein CASSLRERGTQYF.

The J gene is TRBJ2-3, the V gene TRBV6-1; tentatively, D is TRBD2 (6 bases). CDR1 is MNHNS, CDR2 SASEGT, per germline. V lost 7 bases and J 0 bases, leaving 14 bases between the germline ends. This CDR3 has 15 amino acids. The chain's CDR3 is CASTRERVSTDTQYF. CDR3 bases: TGTGCCAGCACCCGGGAGCGCGTCAGCACAGATACGCAGTATTTT.

The rearrangement joins TRBV27 to TRBJ1-1; maybe TRBD1 (6 bases). Trimming stripped 3 bases from V and 3 bases from J, with 11 bases between. The CDR3 is 14 amino acids. Germline CDR1 reads MNHEY; CDR2 reads SMNVEV (reference sequence). CDR3 sequence: CASSLGRGDTEAFF. For the CDR3, the DNA is TGTGCCAGCAGTTTGGGCAGGGGTGACACTGAAGCTTTCTTT.

This rearrangement joins TRBV29-1 to TRBJ1-4; perhaps TRBD1 as D (5 bases). Germline CDR1 is SQVTM and CDR2 is ANQGSEA. The CDR3 contains 12 residues. V was pared by 0 bases and J by 7 bases, with 6 bases between. The CDR3 is CSVEEGLEKLFF. In DNA, the CDR3 is TGCAGCGTTGAAGAGGGGCTTGAAAAACTGTTTTTT.

Note on this clone: The sample carries other DNA sequences with the same CDR3. V gene TRBV11-3 combines with J gene TRBJ2-7; unclear D gene. Trimming took 0 bases from V and 5 from J, leaving 5 bases between them. CDR3 length: 12 residues. The V gene's germline CDR1 is SGHNT and CDR2 YENEEA. The DNA of the CDR3 is TGTGCCAGCAGCTTAGATAGGGACGAGCAGTACTTC. Amino acid sequence: CASSLDRDEQYF. Full variable domain (remainder filled in from reference TRBV11-3 and TRBJ2-7): EAGVVQSPRYKIIEKKQPVAFWCNPISGHNTLYWYLQNLGQGPELLIRYENEEAVDDSQLPKDRFSAERLKGVDSTLKIQPAELGDSAVYLCASSLDRDEQYFGPGTRLTVT.

This clone ranks as large. This rearrangement joins TRBV5-1 to TRBJ2-5; D might be TRBD2 (6 bases). This CDR3 comprises 16 residues. CDR1 and CDR2 (germline): SGHRS, YFSETQ. The V end lost 4 bases, the J end lost 1 base, and 17 bases lay between the germline ends. The CDR3 nucleotides are TGCGCCAGCAGCGACTCTAGCGACGGTCCCCAAGAGACCCAGTACTTC. It specifies CASSDSSDGPQETQYF.

This clone was recorded once. This chain joins TRBV19 and TRBJ1-1; D gene uncertain. The CDR3 runs to 11 residues. Germline lookup yields CDR1 LNHDA and CDR2 SQIVND (reference sequence). Deletions cut 6 bases from V and 0 bases from J, with 2 bases between. CDR3 coding DNA: TGTGCCAGTAGCCTGAACACTGAAGCTTTCTTT. Amino acid sequence: CASSLNTEAFF. The complete variable domain, with remaining parts taken from reference TRBV19 and TRBJ1-1, reads DGGITQSPKYLFRKEGQNVTLSCEQNLNHDAMYWYRQDPGQGLRLIYYSQIVNDFQKGDIAEGYSVSREKKESFPLTVTSAQKNPTAFYLCASSLNTEAFFGQGTRLTVV.

The chain uses TRBV9 and TRBJ1-4; tentative D call: TRBD1 (5 bases). The V and J ends lost 0 bases and 7 bases respectively, with 10 bases between them. Per the germline V gene, CDR1 is SGDLS and CDR2 is YYNGEE. The CDR3 contains 14 residues. The CDR3 DNA reads TGTGCCAGCAGCGTAGGGGGGACGTCTGAAAAACTGTTTTTT. This sequence encodes CASSVGGTSEKLFF.

V is TRBV14 and J is TRBJ2-3; 9 positions agree with TRBD2. CDR3 length: 16 amino acids. Germline CDR1 is SGHDN and CDR2 is FVKESK. V trimming: 8 bases; J trimming: 1 base; junction bases outside the gene matches: 10. The CDR3 DNA sequence: TGTGCCAGCGAGGCTAGCGGGATACGGCGCACAGATACGCAGTATTTT. This encodes CASEASGIRRTDTQYF.

The rearrangement uses TRBV10-3 and TRBJ2-7, with 9 bases aligning to TRBD2. J gave up 0 bases and V 4 bases, and 4 bases lay outside the gene matches. This CDR3 region has 15 residues. The V gene's germline CDR1 is ENHRY and CDR2 SYGVKD. The CDR3 reads CAISGASGTSYEQYF. The CDR3 coding sequence is TGTGCCATCAGTGGGGCTAGCGGGACCTCCTACGAGCAGTACTTC.

This sequence joins TRBV9 and TRBJ2-1; 7 bases are shared with TRBD2. Germline V gives CDR1 SGDLS, CDR2 YYNGEE. After removal of 2 bases from V and 4 bases from J, the junction contained 18 bases not matched to a gene. The CDR3 sequence is 19 residues long. The CDR3 sequence: CASSVTVEYNGRLYNEQFF. The CDR3 DNA follows: TGTGCCAGCAGCGTTACGGTGGAATACAACGGGAGGCTTTACAATGAGCAGTTCTTC.

This clone was counted once. J is TRBJ2-1 and V is TRBV2; D is unresolved. Between the trimmed V and J ends, which lost 4 bases and 6 bases, there was a span of 10 bases. Germline V gene sequence: CDR1 SNHLY, CDR2 FYNNEI. The CDR3 spans 13 residues. The CDR3 here is CASSVPALNEQFF. The CDR3 nucleotides are TGTGCCAGCAGTGTCCCGGCACTCAATGAGCAGTTCTTC.

The chain carries TRBV19 and TRBJ1-1; tentatively, D is TRBD1 (5 bases). This CDR3 has 14 amino acids. Germline assignment: CDR1 LNHDA and CDR2 SQIVND (reference sequence). Deletions cut 2 bases from V and 1 base from J, with 8 bases between. As DNA, the CDR3 is TGTGCCAGTAGTATATTGGGGGAGAACACTGAAGCTTTCTTT. It yields the protein CASSILGENTEAFF.

The table lists this clone with a few counts. The gene calls are TRBV7-9 and TRBJ2-3, with D perhaps matching TRBD1 (6 bases). The CDR3 loop spans 16 amino acids. Trimming pared 2 bases from V and 2 bases from J, leaving 14 bases between. Germline V gene sequence: CDR1 SEHNR, CDR2 FQNEAQ (reference sequence). CDR3 in amino acids: CASSLMGRGYTDTQYF. The CDR3 bases are TGTGCCAGCAGCTTAATGGGCAGGGGCTACACAGATACGCAGTATTTT.

The rearrangement uses TRBV19 and TRBJ1-1; D perhaps matches TRBD1 (5 bases). V was shortened by 4 bases and J by 4 bases, with 13 bases between the two germline ends. The CDR3 extends over 14 amino acids. From germline, CDR1 is LNHDA and CDR2 SQIVND (reference sequence). The CDR3 reads CASSTGVRTTEAFF. The CDR3 DNA follows: TGTGCCAGTAGTACGGGGGTCCGGACCACTGAAGCTTTCTTT. The complete variable domain, with remaining parts taken from reference TRBV19 and TRBJ1-1, reads DGGITQSPKYLFRKEGQNVTLSCEQNLNHDAMYWYRQDPGQGLRLIYYSQIVNDFQKGDIAEGYSVSREKKESFPLTVTSAQKNPTAFYLCASSTGVRTTEAFFGQGTRLTVV.

The chain recombines TRBV2 with TRBJ1-2, with TRBD1 identical over 8 bases. This CDR3 has 14 residues. Germline CDR1 reads SNHLY; CDR2 reads FYNNEI. V shed 4 bases, J shed 4 bases, and the junction held 5 bases outside the gene matches. CDR3 DNA: TGTGCCAGCAGTGGCAGGGGGCAGGGCTATGGCTACACCTTC. As protein: CASSGRGQGYGYTF. The variable domain in full, with the rest retrieved from reference TRBV2 and TRBJ1-2, is EPEVTQTPSHQVTQMGQEVILRCVPISNHLYFYWYRQILGQKVEFLVSFYNNEISEKSEIFDDQFSVERPDGSNFTLKIRSTKLEDSAMYFCASSGRGQGYGYTFGSGTRLTVV.

This CDR3 is CSSRTGGNEQYF. The CDR3 DNA sequence: TGCAGCTCCCGGACAGGGGGCAACGAGCAGTACTTC. V usage is TRBV29-1 and J usage is TRBJ2-7; the match to TRBD1 covers 11 bases. With V trimmed by 8 bases and J by 5 bases, 5 bases remained unmatched. CDR1 is SQVTM and CDR2 is ANQGSEA in the germline V gene. CDR3 size: 12 residues.